Each of the 23 T cell receptor beta chains below was sequenced from the same sample in a study of blood T cells in healthy people across ages (dated by TCRdb to the mid-2010s). The library came from 5' RACE. The sequencer was an Illumina HiSeq 2500. A second roughly 7 to 12 cycle PCR used a sample-barcoded 5' primer and a J-beta primer mix. TCRdb cleaned the public reads at Q25 with fastp, built clones with MiXCR and kept in-frame beta chains. Each CDR3 protein gets just one entry, which takes the most common genes and DNA from the rows behind it. This sample holds 850,000 to 1,100,000 distinct CDR3 sequences; 35% to 40% were observed only once. The ten most abundant clones make up about 12% of the sample. Sequencing was carried out using blood. These receptors were collected from a man aged 18 to 30 in good health.

This clonotype was observed a few times. The chain combines TRBV6-1 with TRBJ2-1; 8 bases agree with TRBD2. This CDR3 is 16 amino acids long. The V gene's germline CDR1 is MNHNS and CDR2 SASEGT. After removal of 4 bases from V and 3 bases from J, the junction contained 8 bases not matched to a gene. CDR3: CASSAISGAFYNEQFF. CDR3 nucleotides: TGTGCCAGCAGTGCCATTAGCGGGGCGTTCTACAATGAGCAGTTCTTC.

The chain couples TRBV7-2 to TRBJ1-1; 9 bases are shared with TRBD1. Germline CDR1 is SGHTA and CDR2 is FQGNSA. This CDR3 is 13 amino acids long. Trimming at V came to 1 base and at J to 9 bases, leaving 3 bases not matched to a gene. The CDR3 nucleotides read TGTGCCAGCAGCTTAGGGGGGACAGGGAAAGCTTTCTTT. Translated, it gives CASSLGGTGKAFF.

This chain uses TRBV4-3 with TRBJ1-2; D is uncertain. The CDR3 runs to 14 residues. V lost 0 bases and J lost 4, with 9 bases in between. Germline V gives CDR1 LGHNA, CDR2 YSLEER. Here the CDR3 DNA reads TGCGCCAGCAGCCAAGAGGGGAAAGTCTATGGCTACACCTTC. Its translation: CASSQEGKVYGYTF.

This clonotype was counted between two and nine times. The CDR3 sequence is CASSQERGESSYEQYF. The CDR3 nucleotides read TGTGCCAGCAGCCAAGAGAGGGGGGAAAGCTCCTACGAGCAGTACTTC. The V gene is TRBV3-1, the J gene TRBJ2-7, with D tentatively TRBD1 or TRBD2 (6 bases each). V lost 0 bases, J lost 0 bases, and 12 bases lay in between. The length of the CDR3 is 16 residues. Germline V gives CDR1 LGHDT, CDR2 YNNKEL (reference sequence).

The chain employs TRBV20-1 and TRBJ1-2, with a tentative D call TRBD1 (5 bases). This CDR3 spans 13 amino acids. Trimming left V 0 bases short and J 3 bases short, with 8 bases between. Germline V CDR1 and CDR2: DFQATT, SNEGSKA (reference sequence). CDR3 nucleotides: TGCAGTGCTAGAGACAGGGTGGACTATGGCTACACCTTC. This translates into CSARDRVDYGYTF.

This clonotype has only a few counts. The gene calls are TRBV27 and TRBJ1-2, with D uncertain. This CDR3 region has 14 residues. Germline CDR1 reads MNHEY; CDR2 reads SMNVEV (reference sequence). The V and J ends lost 2 bases and 1 base respectively, with 8 bases between them. CDR3 sequence reads: CASSLIRFNYGYTF. The CDR3 nucleotides read TGTGCCAGCAGTTTAATTCGGTTTAACTATGGCTACACCTTC.

This clonotype was counted only a few times. The chain uses TRBV20-1 and TRBJ2-1; tentatively, D is TRBD2 (5 bases). Trimming cost V 6 bases and J 5 bases, with 17 bases left between them. Per the germline V gene, CDR1 is DFQATT and CDR2 is SNEGSKA (reference sequence). CDR3 length: 14 amino acids. In DNA, the CDR3 is TGCAGTGCATCTGGACTCACAGTAAACAATGAGCAGTTCTTC. It is translated as CSASGLTVNNEQFF.

This clonotype was seen a handful of times. This sequence joins TRBV7-3 and TRBJ2-3; TRBD2 matches at 7 bases. The CDR3 totals 18 residues. The ends lost 5 bases at V and 0 bases at J; junction bases unmatched: 14. Germline loops: CDR1 SGHTA, CDR2 FQGTGA. The CDR3 nucleotides read TGTGCCAGCAGCCTGGGACTATACCCTCGACCTAGCACAGATACGCAGTATTTT. Protein: CASSLGLYPRPSTDTQYF.

The chain carries TRBV5-1 and TRBJ1-1; D not resolved. This CDR3 is built from 14 residues. V was pared by 2 bases and J by 1 base, with 9 bases between. The V gene's germline CDR1 is SGHRS and CDR2 YFSETQ. Written as DNA, the CDR3 is TGCGCCAGCAGCTTTCCAGATGGGAACACTGAAGCTTTCTTT. It specifies CASSFPDGNTEAFF.

This clonotype was observed a handful of times. The chain recombines TRBV6-2 or TRBV6-3 with TRBJ1-5, with D unclear. This CDR3 contains 14 residues. Trimming removed 2 bases at V and 4 bases at J, with 9 bases between. CDR1 and CDR2 from the germline V gene are MNHEY and SVGEGT. The CDR3 protein is CASSYTRGNQPQHF. CDR3 DNA sequence: TGTGCCAGCAGTTACACCCGGGGAAATCAGCCCCAGCATTTT.

This clonotype turned up a few times. This rearrangement joins TRBV29-1 to TRBJ2-2; D is unclear. The CDR3 runs to 13 residues. The V gene lost 1 base and the J gene lost 7 bases, with 10 bases spanning the gap. Germline values: CDR1 SQVTM, CDR2 ANQGSEA. The DNA for the CDR3 is TGCAGCGTTGAAGCAATAGTTGGCGGGGAGCTGTTTTTT. This gives the protein CSVEAIVGGELFF.

This clonotype was seen a few times. This sequence joins TRBV28 and TRBJ2-1; TRBD2 might be the D (5 bases). The V and J ends lost 4 bases and 7 bases respectively, with 26 bases between them. Germline CDR1 is MDHEN and CDR2 is SYDVKM. The CDR3 has 18 residues. The CDR3: CASSSRVTGSLIGNEQFF. The DNA for the CDR3 is TGTGCCAGCAGTTCCCGGGTCACGGGGTCTTTAATAGGGAATGAGCAGTTCTTC.

This clonotype was observed a few times. One end of the junction varies from germline; a read error may be responsible. The CDR3 loop reads CASSQGGYGHTF. The CDR3 nucleotides read TGTGCCAGCAGCCAAGGAGGTTATGGCCACACCTTC. This sequence joins TRBV14 and TRBJ1-2; D gene unclear. The germline gives CDR1 SGHDN, CDR2 FVKESK. The CDR3 loop spans 12 amino acids.

This clonotype was seen only once. The CDR3 spells CASREPDNYGYTF. The CDR3, as DNA: TGTGCCAGCAGGGAGCCTGATAACTATGGCTACACCTTC. The gene calls are TRBV2 and TRBJ1-2; no reliable D call. Trimming left V 6 bases short and J 1 base short, with 9 bases between. This CDR3 has 13 amino acids. Looked up from germline, CDR1 is SNHLY and CDR2 is FYNNEI.

This clonotype turned up a few times. Here the CDR3 DNA reads TGTGCTAGTGGTTTGGAGGGACAGGCAACCTACAATGAGCAGTTCTTC. Its protein is CASGLEGQATYNEQFF. The chain has TRBV12-5 and TRBJ2-1; 8 bases fit TRBD1. Germline CDR1 LGHNT, CDR2 FRNRAP. This CDR3 has 16 amino acids. Trimming at V came to 1 base and at J to 2 bases, leaving 4 bases not matched to a gene.

The chain links TRBV5-8 to TRBJ2-7; D possibly corresponds to TRBD2 (5 bases). Germline V gene sequence: CDR1 SGHTS, CDR2 YDEGEE. V was shortened by 2 bases and J by 6 bases, with 21 bases between the two germline ends. The CDR3 runs 16 residues. CDR3 sequence (DNA): TGTGCCAGCAGCTTACCCCTTCGAAGAGGGATGGGCGAGCAGTACTTC. Translated: CASSLPLRRGMGEQYF.

This clonotype was picked up a small number of times. The rearrangement joins TRBV29-1 to TRBJ2-3; TRBD2 matches at 13 bases. The germline CDR1 and CDR2 sequences are SQVTM and ANQGSEA. The CDR3 is made up of 18 amino acids. The junction had 6 bases not matched to a gene; V was cut back by 0 bases and J by 0 bases. Written as DNA, the CDR3 is TGCAGCGTTGAAGACGGACTAGCGGGGGCACTTAGCACAGATACGCAGTATTTT. Its translation is CSVEDGLAGALSTDTQYF.

This clonotype was recorded many times. The chain carries TRBV9 and TRBJ1-2; TRBD1 might be the D (5 bases). The CDR3 loop spans 17 amino acids. Trimming cost V 3 bases and J 0 bases, with 18 bases left between them. Germline V gene lookup returns CDR1 SGDLS and CDR2 YYNGEE. As DNA, the CDR3 is TGTGCCAGCAGCGCCAACCCGGGACGGATCACTAACTATGGCTACACCTTC. Translation gives CASSANPGRITNYGYTF.

Note on this clonotype: The junction does not match germline at one end; this may be a read error. The chain couples TRBV6-6 to TRBJ1-2, with 7 bases that match TRBD1. The CDR3 sequence is 15 residues long. Germline V gene data show CDR1 as MNHNY and CDR2 as SVGAGI (reference sequence). The CDR3 protein is CASSYGSTGNYVYTF. The DNA of the CDR3 is TGTGCCAGCAGTTACGGGTCGACAGGGAACTATGTCTACACCTTC.

A few counts support this clonotype. The J gene is TRBJ2-1, the V gene TRBV7-9; D assignment may be TRBD1 or TRBD2 (5 bases each). V gave up 5 bases and J gave up 1 base, with 15 bases separating them. The CDR3 spans 16 residues. Germline V CDR1 and CDR2: SEHNR, FQNEAQ (reference sequence). The CDR3 loop reads CASSPYPGRSYNEQFF. The DNA of the CDR3 is TGTGCCAGCAGCCCCTACCCGGGACGATCCTACAATGAGCAGTTCTTC.

Written as DNA, the CDR3 is TGTGCCAGCAGTGAAGCGAGGGGGCCCTATGGCTACACCTTC. Residues: CASSEARGPYGYTF. The chain employs TRBV2 and TRBJ1-2; 7 bases are shared with TRBD1. The germline V gene has CDR1 SNHLY and CDR2 FYNNEI. The length of the CDR3 is 14 residues. With 0 bases clipped from V and 4 bases from J, the junction kept 2 bases outside the gene matches.

Of note for this clonotype: A much larger clone sits a single nucleotide away, making a read error possible. The chain couples TRBV12-3 or TRBV12-4 to TRBJ2-1; D is uncertain. The V and J ends lost 3 bases and 3 bases respectively, with 9 bases between them. CDR3 length equals 14 residues. The CDR3 DNA reads as TGTGCCAGCAGTTTTCAGTTGGTCTACAATGAGCAGTTCTTC. Translating gives CASSFQLVYNEQFF.

The genes are TRBV25-1 and TRBJ2-5, with D unclear. With 2 bases removed from V and 5 bases from J, the gap between germline ends came to 9 bases. The germline gives CDR1 MGHDK, CDR2 SYGVNS. The CDR3 is 13 amino acids. CDR3 region: CASSEHLPETQYF. CDR3 DNA sequence: TGTGCCAGCAGTGAACACCTCCCGGAGACCCAGTACTTC.